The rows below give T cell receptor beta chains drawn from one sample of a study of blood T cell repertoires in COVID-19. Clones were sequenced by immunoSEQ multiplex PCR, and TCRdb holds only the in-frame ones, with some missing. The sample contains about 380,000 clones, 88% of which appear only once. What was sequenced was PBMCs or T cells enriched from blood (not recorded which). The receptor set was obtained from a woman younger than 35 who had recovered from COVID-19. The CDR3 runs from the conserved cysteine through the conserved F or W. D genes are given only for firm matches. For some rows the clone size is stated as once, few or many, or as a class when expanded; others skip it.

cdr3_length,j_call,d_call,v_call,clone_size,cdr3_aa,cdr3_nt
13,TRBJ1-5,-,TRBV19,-,CASSITENQPQHF,TGTGCCAGTAGTATTACAGAGAATCAGCCCCAGCATTTT
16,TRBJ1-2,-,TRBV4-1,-,CASSQVSAGQRDGYTF,TGCGCCAGCAGCCAAGTTTCAGCGGGCCAACGGGATGGCTACACCTTC
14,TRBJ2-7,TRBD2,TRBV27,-,CASSLWGGTYEQYF,TGTGCCAGCAGTTTATGGGGGGGGACCTACGAGCAGTACTTC
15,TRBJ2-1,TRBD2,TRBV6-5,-,CASSYRLAGGNEQFF,TGTGCCAGCAGTTACCGACTAGCGGGAGGGAATGAGCAGTTCTTC
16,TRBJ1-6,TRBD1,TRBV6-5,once,CASSYKKQGVNSPLHF,TGTGCCAGCAGTTACAAAAAACAGGGGGTTAATTCACCCCTCCACTTT
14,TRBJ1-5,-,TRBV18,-,CASSPDSSNQPQHF,TGTGCCAGCTCACCGGACAGTAGCAATCAGCCCCAGCATTTT
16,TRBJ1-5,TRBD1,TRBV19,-,CASSMHRGQVNQPQHF,TGTGCCAGTAGTATGCACAGGGGGCAGGTGAATCAGCCCCAGCATTTT
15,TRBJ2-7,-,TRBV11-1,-,CASSPMDGSSYEQYF,TGTGCCAGCAGCCCCATGGACGGGAGCTCCTACGAGCAGTACTTC
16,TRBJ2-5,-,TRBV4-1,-,CASSQEGRPYKETQYF,TGCGCCAGCAGCCAAGAAGGGAGACCCTACAAAGAGACCCAGTACTTC
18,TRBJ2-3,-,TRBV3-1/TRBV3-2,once,CASSPTGRGAIITDTQYF,TGTGCCAGCAGCCCCACGGGCCGGGGGGCTATCATCACAGATACGCAGTATTTT
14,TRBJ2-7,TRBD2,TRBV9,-,CASSVTSGYYEQYF,TGTGCCAGCAGCGTAACTAGCGGGTATTACGAGCAGTACTTC
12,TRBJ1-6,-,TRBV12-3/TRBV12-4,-,CASSFIYSPLHF,TGTGCCAGCAGTTTTATTTATTCACCCCTCCACTTT
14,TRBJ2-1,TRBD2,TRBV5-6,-,CASSLNSGGNEQFF,TGTGCCAGCAGCTTGAATAGCGGGGGTAATGAGCAGTTCTTC
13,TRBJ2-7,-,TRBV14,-,CASSPPYSYEQYF,TGTGCCAGCAGCCCCCCCTACTCCTACGAGCAGTACTTC
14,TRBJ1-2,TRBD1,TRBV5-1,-,CASSLYRGDYGYTF,TGCGCCAGCAGCCTATACAGGGGGGACTATGGCTACACCTTC
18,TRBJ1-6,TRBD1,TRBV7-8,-,CASSLAGQAVGYNSPLHF,TGTGCCAGCAGCTTAGCGGGACAGGCAGTGGGATATAATTCACCCCTCCACTTT
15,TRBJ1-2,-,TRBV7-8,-,CASSLAATGNYGYTF,TGTGCCAGCAGCTTAGCGGCTACAGGGAACTATGGCTACACCTTC
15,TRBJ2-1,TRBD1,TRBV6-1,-,CASSEAGQGQDEQFF,TGTGCCAGCAGTGAAGCGGGGCAGGGACAGGATGAGCAGTTCTTC
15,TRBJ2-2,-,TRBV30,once,CAWSYGGTNTGELFF,TGTGCCTGGAGTTACGGGGGAACGAACACCGGGGAGCTGTTTTTT
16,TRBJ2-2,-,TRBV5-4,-,CATKIQRTANTGELFF,TGTGCCACCAAGATCCAACGAACGGCGAACACCGGGGAGCTGTTTTTT
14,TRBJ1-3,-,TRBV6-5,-,CASIARVGGNTIYF,TGTGCCAGCATCGCCAGGGTCGGTGGAAACACCATATATTTT
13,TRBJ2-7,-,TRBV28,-,CASSFNQEGEQYF,TGTGCCAGCAGTTTTAACCAGGAAGGCGAGCAGTACTTC
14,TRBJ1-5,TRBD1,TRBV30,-,CAWRATGANQPQHF,TGTGCCTGGAGGGCTACAGGGGCCAATCAGCCCCAGCATTTT
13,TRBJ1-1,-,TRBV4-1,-,CASSQDPGAEAFF,TGCGCCAGCAGCCAAGATCCCGGGGCTGAAGCTTTCTTT
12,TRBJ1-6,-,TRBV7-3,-,CASSPGNSPLHF,TGTGCCAGCAGCCCAGGGAATTCACCCCTCCACTTT
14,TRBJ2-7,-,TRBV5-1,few,CASSLEGVTYEQYF,TGCGCCAGCAGCTTGGAAGGGGTCACCTACGAGCAGTACTTC
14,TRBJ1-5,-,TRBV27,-,CASRFTGGNQPQHF,TGTGCCAGCAGGTTCACGGGGGGCAATCAGCCCCAGCATTTT